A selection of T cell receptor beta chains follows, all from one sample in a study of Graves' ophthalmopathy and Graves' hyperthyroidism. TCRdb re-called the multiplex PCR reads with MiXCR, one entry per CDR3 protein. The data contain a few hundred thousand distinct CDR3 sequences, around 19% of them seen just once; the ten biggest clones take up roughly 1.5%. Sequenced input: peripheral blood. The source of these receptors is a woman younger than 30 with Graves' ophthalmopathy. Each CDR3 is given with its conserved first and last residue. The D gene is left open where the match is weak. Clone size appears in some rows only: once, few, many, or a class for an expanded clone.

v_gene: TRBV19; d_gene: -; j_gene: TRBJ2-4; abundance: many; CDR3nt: TGTGCCAGTAGTGCCACCCGGTGGGCCAAAAACATTCAGTACTTC; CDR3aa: CASSATRWAKNIQYF
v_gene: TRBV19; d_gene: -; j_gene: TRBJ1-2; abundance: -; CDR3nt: TGTGCCAGGGTACATGACAAGTACTATGGCTACACCTTC; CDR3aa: CARVHDKYYGYTF
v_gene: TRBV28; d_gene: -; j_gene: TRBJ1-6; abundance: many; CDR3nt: TGTGCCAGCAGTTTAGGAGGACTTCTTGGGCGCTCACCCCTCCACTTT; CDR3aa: CASSLGGLLGRSPLHF
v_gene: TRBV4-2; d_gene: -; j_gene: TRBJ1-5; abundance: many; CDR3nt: TGTGCCAGCAGCCCGAAGTGGGGAGGGTCGGGCAATCAGCCCCAGCATTTT; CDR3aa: CASSPKWGGSGNQPQHF
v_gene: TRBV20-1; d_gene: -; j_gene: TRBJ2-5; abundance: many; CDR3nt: TGCAGTGCTTACCTCCCTCTGGGGGCAGGTCCGCAAGAGACCCAGTACTTC; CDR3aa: CSAYLPLGAGPQETQYF
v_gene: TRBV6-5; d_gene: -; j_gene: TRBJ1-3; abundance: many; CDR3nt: TGTGCCAGCAGTTACGAGATACCGCCTGGAAACACCATATATTTT; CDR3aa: CASSYEIPPGNTIYF
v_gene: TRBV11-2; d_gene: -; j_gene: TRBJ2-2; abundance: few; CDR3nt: TGTGCCAGCAGCTTGGACAGTCCATCGAACACCGGGGAGCTGTTTTTT; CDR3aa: CASSLDSPSNTGELFF
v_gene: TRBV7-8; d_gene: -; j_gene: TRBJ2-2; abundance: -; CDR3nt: TGTGCCAGCACCGACTCTTGGGACCCGGGCACCGGGGAGCTGTTTTTT; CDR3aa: CASTDSWDPGTGELFF
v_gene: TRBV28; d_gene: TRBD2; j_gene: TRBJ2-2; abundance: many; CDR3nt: TGTGCCAGCAGTTCGGGACTAGCGGGAGTTGGGGAGCTGTTTTTT; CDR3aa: CASSSGLAGVGELFF
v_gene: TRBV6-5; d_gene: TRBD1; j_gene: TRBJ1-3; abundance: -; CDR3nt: TGTGCCAGCAGTTCCCCGACAGGGAGCTCTGGAAACACCATATATTTT; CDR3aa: CASSSPTGSSGNTIYF
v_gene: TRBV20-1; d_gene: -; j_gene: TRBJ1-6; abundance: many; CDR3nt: TGCAGTGCTAGTCAGGGTCCAAATTCACCCCTCCACTTT; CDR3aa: CSASQGPNSPLHF
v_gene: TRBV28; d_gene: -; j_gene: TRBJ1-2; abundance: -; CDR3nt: TGTGCCAGCAGGGTAGGCACAAACTATGGCTACACCTTC; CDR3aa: CASRVGTNYGYTF
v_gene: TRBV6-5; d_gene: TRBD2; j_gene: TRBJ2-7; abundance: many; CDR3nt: TGTGCCAGCAGTTCTAGCGGAGGGATATCCTACGAGCAGTACTTC; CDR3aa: CASSSSGGISYEQYF
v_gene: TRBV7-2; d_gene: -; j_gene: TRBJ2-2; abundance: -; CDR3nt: TGTGCCAGCAGTTCCCCTTGGGCCGGGGAGCTGTTTTTT; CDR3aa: CASSSPWAGELFF
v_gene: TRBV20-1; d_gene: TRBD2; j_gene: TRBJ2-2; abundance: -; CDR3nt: TGCAGTGGCCTGCGGGAGGGTGGGGAGCTGTTTTTT; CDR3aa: CSGLREGGELFF